This record covers a single TCR beta chain. Generated by immunoSEQ multiplex PCR, the TCRdb table keeps only in-frame clones and is missing some. The repertoire holds fewer than 300,000 clones, with more than 75% as singletons. The V segment lost 8 bases and the J segment 5 bases; nucleotides outside the gene matches: 14. This CDR3 is built from 18 residues. The germline CDR1 and CDR2 sequences are ENHRY and SYGVKD. The data were obtained in a study of blood T cell repertoires in COVID-19. Input material: peripheral blood. J is TRBJ2-1 and V is TRBV10-3, with TRBD2 identical over 14 bases. The source is a woman aged 40 to 50 who had recovered from COVID-19. As DNA, the CDR3 is TGTGCCATCTCTCGGGGACTAGCGGGAGACCCCGGGGACAATGAGCAGTTCTTC. Translation gives CAISRGLAGDPGDNEQFF.